The 17 T cell receptor beta chains given below trace back to one sample, sequenced in a study of blood T cell repertoires in COVID-19. Repertoires were generated with immunoSEQ multiplex PCR, while TCRdb's copy carries only in-frame clones and drops some. Counted here are roughly 250,000 clones, around 83% occurring once; the ten biggest clones make up about an eighth. The source material was peripheral blood. These receptors were taken from a woman between 55 and 75 years old with active or convalescent COVID-19.

CDR3 DNA: TGTGCCTGGAGTGTCGGCGGCGTTGGAAACACCATATATTTT. This gives the protein CAWSVGGVGNTIYF. The chain recombines TRBV30 with TRBJ1-3; D is uncertain. Germline CDR1 is GTSNPN and CDR2 is SVGIG (reference sequence). The CDR3 contains 14 residues. V was clipped by 0 bases and J by 3 bases, with 9 bases between them.

This clone has a handful of counts. V and J are TRBV10-3 and TRBJ2-3; D call uncertain. The CDR3 loop spans 13 amino acids. Trimming took 3 bases from V and 5 from J, leaving 9 bases between them. Germline values: CDR1 ENHRY, CDR2 SYGVKD. CDR3 coding DNA: TGTGCCATCAGTGAAGAAGCGCGAGATACGCAGTATTTT. This gives the protein CAISEEARDTQYF.

This rearrangement joins TRBV29-1 to TRBJ2-7; 10 positions match TRBD2. Germline loops: CDR1 SQVTM, CDR2 ANQGSEA. This CDR3 has 12 residues. With V trimmed by 6 bases and J by 3 bases, 2 bases remained unmatched. The CDR3 DNA reads as TGCAGCGTGGGGACTAGCGACTACGAGCAGTACTTC. Protein product: CSVGTSDYEQYF.

This chain uses TRBV7-9 with TRBJ1-2; D is unclear. CDR1 and CDR2 from the germline V gene are SEHNR and FQNEAQ (reference sequence). Trimming took off 5 bases at V and 5 bases at J, with 18 bases between the two ends. CDR3 length equals 15 residues. In DNA form, the CDR3 reads TGTGCCAGCAGCCTGCATGAGGCCTCGGTGTATGGCTACACCTTC. Its translation: CASSLHEASVYGYTF.

This chain uses TRBV6-5 with TRBJ2-7; 8 positions agree with TRBD1. The CDR3 sequence is 15 residues long. Germline CDR1 reads MNHEY; CDR2 reads SVGAGI. J lost 7 bases, V lost 6 bases, and 14 bases had no gene match. The CDR3 DNA follows: TGTGCCAGCAGGGACGCAGGGGGCGCAGGGAAAGAGCAGTACTTC. It translates to CASRDAGGAGKEQYF.

The genes are TRBV25-1 and TRBJ2-1; 7 bases match TRBD1. Looked up from germline, CDR1 is MGHDK and CDR2 is SYGVNS. The V gene end was trimmed by 0 bases and the J gene end by 8 bases; junction bases not matched to a gene: 4. The CDR3 loop spans 14 amino acids. DNA for the CDR3: TGTGCCAGCAGTGAATATAACAGGGGCGATGAGCAGTTCTTC. It translates to CASSEYNRGDEQFF.

This chain uses TRBV5-1 with TRBJ2-3, with D unclear. In germline, CDR1 is SGHRS, CDR2 YFSETQ. This CDR3 spans 14 amino acids. Trimming left V 0 bases short and J 0 bases short, with 5 bases between. DNA of the CDR3: TGCGCCAGCAGCTTGGACGGGAGCACAGATACGCAGTATTTT. This encodes CASSLDGSTDTQYF.

The chain carries TRBV3-1 (or the pseudogene TRBV3-2) and TRBJ2-3; 11 bases line up with TRBD2. From germline, CDR1 is LGHDT and CDR2 YNNKEL (reference sequence). The CDR3 consists of 18 residues. V lost 1 base and J lost 5; bases outside the gene matches: 11. CDR3 sequence reads: CASSQGILAGGPLDTQYF. CDR3 sequence (DNA): TGTGCCAGCAGCCAAGGGATCTTAGCGGGGGGGCCGTTAGATACGCAGTATTTT.

This clone was seen just once. Other DNA variants within this sample encode the same CDR3. J is TRBJ2-3 and V is TRBV4-1; the match to TRBD2 covers 12 bases. The V segment lost 2 bases and the J segment 2 bases; nucleotides outside the gene matches: 5. CDR1 is MGHRA and CDR2 is YSYEKL in the germline V gene. CDR3 length: 17 amino acids. CDR3 DNA sequence: TGCGCCAGCAGCCAACGACTAGCGGGGGAGTCCACAGATACGCAGTATTTT. Translating gives CASSQRLAGESTDTQYF.

With regard to this clone: One end of the junction is discordant with germline, which a read error may explain. The chain is built from TRBV29-1 and TRBJ2-7, with 8 bases aligning to TRBD1. The CDR3 covers 12 residues. Germline V gene sequence: CDR1 SQVTM, CDR2 ANQGSEA. The CDR3: CSVEGQGPFQYF. The CDR3 DNA is TGCAGCGTCGAAGGACAGGGCCCATTTCAGTACTTC.

This clone showed up just once. The genes are TRBV19 and TRBJ1-2, with TRBD1 identical over 7 bases. The germline CDR1 and CDR2 sequences are LNHDA and SQIVND (reference sequence). Trimming took 4 bases from V and 5 from J; bases not matched to a gene: 7. The CDR3 contains 14 residues. The CDR3 sequence: CASSTGGYTYGYTF. As DNA, the CDR3 is TGTGCCAGTAGTACAGGGGGATACACATATGGCTACACCTTC.

The chain carries TRBV6-5 and TRBJ2-3, with 9 bases identical to TRBD2. V gave up 4 bases and J gave up 4 bases; unmatched junction bases: 9. Germline V gene sequence: CDR1 MNHEY, CDR2 SVGAGI. The CDR3 consists of 16 residues. The CDR3 region has the DNA TGTGCCAGCAGTTTCCATCGTGCGGGGGGGCCAGATACGCAGTATTTT. It translates to CASSFHRAGGPDTQYF.

V usage is TRBV3-1 (or the pseudogene TRBV3-2) and J usage is TRBJ2-5, with 7 bases lining up with TRBD1. Germline values: CDR1 LGHDT, CDR2 YNNKEL (reference sequence). The ends lost 1 base at V and 5 bases at J; junction bases unmatched: 4. The CDR3 runs 14 residues. The CDR3 protein is CASSQAGGLETQYF. In DNA form, the CDR3 reads TGTGCCAGCAGCCAAGCAGGGGGATTGGAGACCCAGTACTTC.

This sequence joins TRBV5-4 and TRBJ1-2; TRBD1 is a possible D gene (5 bases). The CDR3 runs 15 residues. Trimming stripped 0 bases from V and 6 bases from J, with 15 bases between. CDR1 and CDR2 (germline): SGHNT, YYREEE (reference sequence). The CDR3 bases are TGTGCCAGCAGCTTGGGACTGGGGACTGGGAATGGCTACACCTTC. Translation: CASSLGLGTGNGYTF.

J is TRBJ2-1 and V is TRBV7-9; D might be TRBD1 (5 bases). CDR3 length equals 12 residues. Deletions cut 2 bases from V and 15 bases from J, with 14 bases between. CDR1 SEHNR and CDR2 FQNEAQ come from the germline V gene (reference sequence). CDR3 nucleotide sequence: TGTGCCAGCAGCTTATACGGCAGGGCGCTGTTCTTC. Translated: CASSLYGRALFF.

This chain links TRBV6-5 with TRBJ1-2; perhaps TRBD1 as D (6 bases). Germline V gives CDR1 MNHEY, CDR2 SVGAGI. The CDR3 loop spans 16 amino acids. Trimming took 2 bases from V and 7 from J, leaving 20 bases between them. The CDR3 loop reads CASSYNYGQLEGGYTF. The CDR3 DNA reads as TGTGCCAGCAGTTACAACTACGGACAGCTTGAGGGTGGCTACACCTTC.

This clone was counted between two and nine times. The chain employs TRBV5-6 and TRBJ2-3; D may be TRBD2 (6 bases). The CDR3 has 15 amino acids. V was cut by 3 bases and J by 6 bases, with 17 bases left in between. Germline assignment: CDR1 SGHDT and CDR2 YYEEEE. CDR3 in amino acids: CASSYTSPGRDTQYF. CDR3 sequence (DNA): TGTGCCAGCAGCTATACTAGCCCGGGGCGTGATACGCAGTATTTT.